The 23 T cell receptor beta chains in this list originate from one sample, sequenced in a study of vaccination and CD4 T cells after COVID-19 (dated by TCRdb to the early 2020s). For these receptors, no antigen is known. Library preparation used PCR. Sequencing used an Illumina iSeq 100. DNA from cultured CD4+ T cells underwent TCR sequencing with the Oncomine TCR Beta short-read assay at the Johns Hopkins FTIC core. In TCRdb, the public reads were trimmed at Q25 with fastp and aligned with MiXCR, with productive beta chains retained. All rows with the same CDR3 protein become a single entry with the most common DNA and genes. The sample table holds fewer than 20,000 distinct CDR3 sequences, of which around 59% were seen once. Approximately 13% of the sample goes to the ten largest clones. The treatment or condition tag for this specimen amounts to: roughly 10-day PBMC culture with coronavirus spike peptide pools or control peptides (ViraFEST assay).

The material sequenced was CD4+ T cells from blood, cultured in vitro. These receptors were collected from a human donor who had recovered from COVID-19.

The V gene is TRBV28, the J gene TRBJ2-5, with 9 bases matching TRBD2. The germline gives CDR1 MDHEN, CDR2 SYDVKM. The length of the CDR3 is 16 residues. V lost 5 bases and J lost 3; bases outside the gene matches: 10. In DNA form, the CDR3 reads TGTGCCAGCAGTCCGCCTGTGGTAGCGGGGGAAGAGACCCAGTACTTC. Its protein is CASSPPVVAGEETQYF. The whole variable domain, filled in from reference TRBV28 and TRBJ2-5, reads DVKVTQSSRYLVKRTGEKVFLECVQDMDHENMFWYRQDPGLGLRLIYFSYDVKMKEKGDIPEGYSVSREKKERFSLILESASTNQTSMYLCASSPPVVAGEETQYFGPGTRLLVL.

The V gene is TRBV10-3, the J gene TRBJ1-2, with D possibly being TRBD1 (6 bases). Trimming took 10 bases from V and 1 from J, leaving 10 bases between them. CDR3 length: 12 amino acids. CDR1 and CDR2 from the germline V gene are ENHRY and SYGVKD. The CDR3: CASTGNNYGYTF. For the CDR3, the DNA is TGTGCCAGCACAGGGAATAACTATGGCTACACCTTC.

In this sample, this clonotype turned up a few times. The rearrangement uses TRBV20-1 and TRBJ2-3, with 7 bases fitting TRBD2. In germline, CDR1 is DFQATT, CDR2 SNEGSKA (reference sequence). The V gene end was trimmed by 5 bases and the J gene end by 0 bases; junction bases not matched to a gene: 8. The CDR3 is made up of 15 amino acids. DNA for the CDR3: TGCAGTGCTGAGGCCCTAGCGGCTAGCACAGATACGCAGTATTTT. Encoded protein: CSAEALAASTDTQYF.

V and J are TRBV15 and TRBJ2-3; 11 positions match TRBD2. Germline CDR1 reads LNHNV; CDR2 reads YYDKDF (reference sequence). The V gene end was trimmed by 0 bases and the J gene end by 6 bases; junction bases not matched to a gene: 8. The CDR3 is made up of 17 amino acids. For the CDR3, the DNA is TGTGCCACCAGCAGAGATCCGCCTCGGACTAGCGGGGATACGCAGTATTTT. Residues: CATSRDPPRTSGDTQYF.

J is TRBJ2-3 and V is TRBV5-1; D is perhaps TRBD2 (6 bases). The length of the CDR3 is 15 residues. The germline CDR1 and CDR2 sequences are SGHRS and YFSETQ. Trimming removed 0 bases from V and 0 bases from J, with 8 bases in between. CDR3 sequence (DNA): TGCGCCAGCAGCTTGGGCGGGGTTAGCACAGATACGCAGTATTTT. As protein: CASSLGGVSTDTQYF.

This clonotype was picked up a small number of times. The chain joins TRBV5-1 to TRBJ1-2; D is possibly TRBD1 (5 bases). Germline values: CDR1 SGHRS, CDR2 YFSETQ. This CDR3 has 14 residues. Trimming removed 3 bases at V and 3 bases at J, with 12 bases between. The CDR3 loop is CASSYRDGDYGYTF. The CDR3 bases are TGCGCCAGCAGCTACCGGGACGGGGACTATGGCTACACCTTC.

The chain carries TRBV10-2 and TRBJ2-1; 8 bases fit TRBD1. The ends lost 2 bases at V and 8 bases at J; junction bases unmatched: 8. Germline V CDR1 and CDR2: WSHSY, SAAADI. The CDR3 runs 15 residues. CDR3 amino acids: CASSEGDRGIDEQFF. CDR3 nucleotides: TGCGCCAGCAGTGAGGGTGACAGGGGCATTGATGAGCAGTTCTTC.

This clonotype was picked up a small number of times. The chain combines TRBV27 with TRBJ2-3; 7 bases agree with TRBD2. The CDR3 covers 17 residues. Germline values: CDR1 MNHEY, CDR2 SMNVEV (reference sequence). The V gene end was trimmed by 3 bases and the J gene end by 1 base; junction bases not matched to a gene: 10. In nucleotides, the CDR3 is TGTGCCAGCAGTTTCAGGATCTCGGCGGGAGGCACAGATACGCAGTATTTT. Amino acids: CASSFRISAGGTDTQYF.

This clonotype was detected a few times. The V call is TRBV6-1, the J call TRBJ2-5; 8 positions agree with TRBD2. Germline V gives CDR1 MNHNS, CDR2 SASEGT. The J segment lost 4 bases and the V segment lost 2 bases, leaving 12 bases of the junction unmatched. The CDR3 has 17 residues. The CDR3 loop reads CASSEIGVGRAVETQYF. The CDR3 DNA follows: TGTGCCAGCAGTGAAATCGGTGTCGGGAGGGCCGTAGAGACCCAGTACTTC.

The sample holds a few counts of this clonotype. The chain uses TRBV19 and TRBJ2-3, with 9 bases lining up with TRBD1. The germline gives CDR1 LNHDA, CDR2 SQIVND (reference sequence). The CDR3 spans 13 residues. After removal of 6 bases from V and 7 bases from J, the junction contained 5 bases not matched to a gene. The CDR3 reads CASRRGTGNTQYF. The CDR3 coding sequence is TGTGCCAGTAGGCGAGGGACAGGGAATACGCAGTATTTT.

CDR3 loop: CAWSGGEGGNSPLHF. CDR3 DNA sequence: TGTGCCTGGAGTGGAGGGGAAGGGGGGAACTCACCCCTCCACTTT. This chain joins TRBV30 and TRBJ1-6; D is perhaps TRBD1 (6 bases). CDR3 size: 15 residues. Germline CDR1 GTSNPN, CDR2 SVGIG (reference sequence). V lost 1 base, J lost 10 bases, and 17 bases lay in between.

V is TRBV7-2 and J is TRBJ1-5; the D is unclear. V was clipped by 0 bases and J by 2 bases, with 8 bases between them. In germline, CDR1 is SGHTA, CDR2 FQGNSA. This CDR3 spans 15 amino acids. In DNA, the CDR3 is TGTGCCAGCAGCTTAGCGGGGTGGGGCAATCAGCCCCAGCATTTT. This sequence encodes CASSLAGWGNQPQHF.

This clonotype was counted between two and nine times. J is TRBJ2-2 and V is TRBV20-1; 9 bases align to TRBD1. Germline V gives CDR1 DFQATT, CDR2 SNEGSKA (reference sequence). V shed 5 bases, J shed 3 bases, and the junction held 7 bases outside the gene matches. This CDR3 comprises 15 residues. In DNA form, the CDR3 reads TGCAGTGCTCTGGACAGGGGATTGTACACCGGGGAGCTGTTTTTT. Amino acids: CSALDRGLYTGELFF.

The rearrangement joins TRBV6-1 to TRBJ2-5; 7 bases align to TRBD2. CDR3 length: 15 residues. Germline CDR1 MNHNS, CDR2 SASEGT. The J segment lost 6 bases and the V segment lost 3 bases, leaving 10 bases of the junction unmatched. The CDR3 loop reads CASSEVGRTRKTQYF. The CDR3 DNA reads TGTGCCAGCAGTGAGGTTGGCAGGACTAGAAAGACCCAGTACTTC.

This clonotype was seen a handful of times. The chain uses TRBV20-1 and TRBJ2-5, with 7 bases that match TRBD2. V trimming: 0 bases; J trimming: 10 bases; junction bases outside the gene matches: 8. CDR1 and CDR2 from the germline V gene are DFQATT and SNEGSKA (reference sequence). The CDR3 sequence is 13 residues long. For the CDR3, the DNA is TGCAGTGCTAGAGATGGGGTCGCGGGGGACCAGTACTTC. This encodes CSARDGVAGDQYF.

The chain recombines TRBV11-2 with TRBJ2-1, with 8 bases lining up with TRBD1. The ends lost 2 bases at V and 8 bases at J; junction bases unmatched: 11. CDR1 and CDR2 from the germline V gene are SGHAT and FQNNGV. The CDR3 contains 16 residues. This CDR3 is CASSLPGTVQGDEQFF. The CDR3 DNA sequence: TGTGCCAGCAGCTTACCCGGGACGGTACAGGGGGATGAGCAGTTCTTC. Full variable domain (rest looked up from reference TRBV11-2 and TRBJ2-1): EAGVAQSPRYKIIEKRQSVAFWCNPISGHATLYWYQQILGQGPKLLIQFQNNGVVDDSQLPKDRFSAERLKGVDSTLKIQPAKLEDSAVYLCASSLPGTVQGDEQFFGPGTRLTVL.

This rearrangement joins TRBV9 to TRBJ1-2, with D possibly being TRBD1 (6 bases). CDR3 length: 12 residues. The V end was cut by 3 bases, the J end by 7 bases, with 10 bases between. The germline gives CDR1 SGDLS, CDR2 YYNGEE. The CDR3 reads CASSAIGGGYTF. The DNA of the CDR3 is TGTGCCAGCAGCGCCATAGGGGGTGGCTACACCTTC. Looking up the rest from reference TRBV9 and TRBJ1-2 gives the full variable domain: DSGVTQTPKHLITATGQRVTLRCSPRSGDLSVYWYQQSLDQGLQFLIQYYNGEERAKGNILERFSAQQFPDLHSELNLSSLELGDSALYFCASSAIGGGYTFGSGTRLTVV.

The V call is TRBV4-1, the J call TRBJ1-2, with a possible D match to TRBD1 (5 bases). Trimming took off 0 bases at V and 1 base at J, with 15 bases between the two ends. CDR3 length: 17 amino acids. CDR1 MGHRA and CDR2 YSYEKL come from the germline V gene. In nucleotides, the CDR3 is TGCGCCAGCAGCCAAGATCGACAGACGAATATTAACTATGGCTACACCTTC. Translation gives CASSQDRQTNINYGYTF.

CDR3 region: CASSYPLGLPAFFNEQFF. The CDR3 DNA follows: TGTGCCAGCAGTTACCCATTGGGACTACCGGCCTTCTTCAATGAGCAGTTCTTC. This chain uses TRBV6-5 with TRBJ2-1, with 7 positions matching TRBD2. CDR1 MNHEY and CDR2 SVGAGI come from the germline V gene. Trimming removed 2 bases from V and 6 bases from J; junction bases left unmatched: 16. There are 18 residues in the CDR3.

The J gene is TRBJ1-1, the V gene TRBV6-5; D call uncertain. The length of the CDR3 is 13 residues. Trimming stripped 4 bases from V and 0 bases from J, with 6 bases between. Germline lookup yields CDR1 MNHEY and CDR2 SVGAGI. The CDR3: CASSSDLNTEAFF. CDR3 DNA sequence: TGTGCCAGCAGTTCAGATCTGAACACTGAAGCTTTCTTT.

This chain links TRBV30 with TRBJ1-5, with TRBD1 identical over 10 bases. V shed 0 bases and J 7 bases; nucleotides not matched to a gene: 3. This CDR3 comprises 14 residues. Germline CDR1 is GTSNPN and CDR2 is SVGIG (reference sequence). CDR3 region: CAWSVWTGGQPQHF. The CDR3, as DNA: TGTGCCTGGAGTGTATGGACAGGGGGGCAGCCCCAGCATTTT.

This clonotype was counted between two and nine times. This chain links TRBV7-6 with TRBJ1-6; no clear D gene. Germline values: CDR1 SGHVS, CDR2 FNYEAQ. Trimming cost V 0 bases and J 6 bases, with 6 bases left between them. The length of the CDR3 is 14 residues. The CDR3 here is CASSLALFNSPLHF. CDR3 DNA: TGTGCCAGCAGCTTAGCACTGTTTAATTCACCCCTCCACTTT.

The V and J genes are TRBV7-2 and TRBJ1-1, with a tentative D call TRBD1 (5 bases). Trimming shortened V by 3 bases and J by 5 bases, and 10 bases separated the two germline ends. Germline CDR1 SGHTA, CDR2 FQGNSA. The CDR3 has 13 residues. CDR3 residues: CASSLEQATEAFF. As DNA, the CDR3 is TGTGCCAGCAGCTTGGAACAGGCGACTGAAGCTTTCTTT. Using reference TRBV7-2 and TRBJ1-1 for the parts outside the CDR3, the full variable domain is GAGVSQSPSNKVTEKGKDVELRCDPISGHTALYWYRQSLGQGLEFLIYFQGNSAPDKSGLPSDRFSAERTGGSVSTLTIQRTQQEDSAVYLCASSLEQATEAFFGQGTRLTVV.